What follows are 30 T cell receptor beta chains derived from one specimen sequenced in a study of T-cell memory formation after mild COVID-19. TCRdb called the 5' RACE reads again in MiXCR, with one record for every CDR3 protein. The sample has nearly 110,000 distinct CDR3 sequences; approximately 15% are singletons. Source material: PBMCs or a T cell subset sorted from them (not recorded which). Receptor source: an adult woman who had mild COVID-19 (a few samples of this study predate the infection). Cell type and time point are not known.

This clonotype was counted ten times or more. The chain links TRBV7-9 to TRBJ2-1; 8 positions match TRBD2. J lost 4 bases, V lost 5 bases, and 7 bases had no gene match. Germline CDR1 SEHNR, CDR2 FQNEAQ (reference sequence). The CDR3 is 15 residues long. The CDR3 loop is CASSPSGRGYNEQFF. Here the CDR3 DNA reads TGTGCCAGCAGCCCTAGCGGGCGAGGATACAATGAGCAGTTCTTC.

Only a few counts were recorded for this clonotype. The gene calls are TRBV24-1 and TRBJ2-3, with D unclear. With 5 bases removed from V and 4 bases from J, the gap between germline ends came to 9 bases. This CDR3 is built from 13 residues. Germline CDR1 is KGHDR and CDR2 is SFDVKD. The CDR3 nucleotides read TGTGCCACCAGTGCCTTAAGTGCAGATACGCAGTATTTT. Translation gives CATSALSADTQYF.

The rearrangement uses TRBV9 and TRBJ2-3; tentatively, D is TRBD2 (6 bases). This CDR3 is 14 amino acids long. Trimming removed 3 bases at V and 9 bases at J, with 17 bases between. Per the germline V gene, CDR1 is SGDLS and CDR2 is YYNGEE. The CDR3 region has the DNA TGTGCCAGCAGCGGCCGGGACTCGGACGTGACGCAGTATTTT. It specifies CASSGRDSDVTQYF.

The CDR3 DNA is TGTGCCAGCAGCTTACTCGGAGCGAACACCGGGGAGCTGTTTTTT. Translation gives CASSLLGANTGELFF. The V call is TRBV7-9, the J call TRBJ2-2, with D uncertain. Trimming removed 2 bases from V and 0 bases from J, with 7 bases in between. The CDR3 loop spans 15 amino acids. Per germline, CDR1 SEHNR and CDR2 FQNEAQ (reference sequence). Full variable domain (outside the CDR3, taken from reference TRBV7-9 and TRBJ2-2): DTGVSQNPRHKITKRGQNVTFRCDPISEHNRLYWYRQTLGQGPEFLTYFQNEAQLEKSRLLSDRFSAERPKGSFSTLEIQRTEQGDSAMYLCASSLLGANTGELFFGEGSRLTVL.

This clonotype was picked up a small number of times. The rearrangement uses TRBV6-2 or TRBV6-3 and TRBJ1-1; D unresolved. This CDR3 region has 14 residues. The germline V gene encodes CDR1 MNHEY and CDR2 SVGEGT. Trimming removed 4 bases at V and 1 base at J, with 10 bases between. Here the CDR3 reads CASSSFWTNTEAFF. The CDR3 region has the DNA TGTGCCAGCAGTTCCTTTTGGACGAACACTGAAGCTTTCTTT.

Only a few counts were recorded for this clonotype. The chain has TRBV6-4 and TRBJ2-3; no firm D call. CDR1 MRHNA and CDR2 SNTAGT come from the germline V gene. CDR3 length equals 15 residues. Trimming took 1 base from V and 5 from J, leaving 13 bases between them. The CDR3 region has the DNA TGTGCCAGCAGTGACTTCCCCGGAGCTCTAGATACGCAGTATTTT. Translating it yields CASSDFPGALDTQYF.

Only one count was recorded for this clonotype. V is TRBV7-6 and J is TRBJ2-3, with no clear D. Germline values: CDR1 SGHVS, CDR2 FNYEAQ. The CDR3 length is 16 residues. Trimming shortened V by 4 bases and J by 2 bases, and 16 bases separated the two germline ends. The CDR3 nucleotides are TGTGCCAGCAGCTCCGCCCTCGGCCCTACCACAGATACGCAGTATTTT. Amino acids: CASSSALGPTTDTQYF.

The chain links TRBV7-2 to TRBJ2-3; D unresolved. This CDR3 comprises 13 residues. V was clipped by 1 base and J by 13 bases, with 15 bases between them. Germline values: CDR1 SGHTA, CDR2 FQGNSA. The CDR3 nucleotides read TGTGCCAGCAGCTTAGAAGACCCCGGTCTTGAGTATTTT. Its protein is CASSLEDPGLEYF.

The DNA for the CDR3 is TGTGCCAGCAGTGAAGCTTGGGTAGGCACTGAAGCTTTCTTT. It codes for CASSEAWVGTEAFF. The chain joins TRBV2 to TRBJ1-1; D not certain. V was cut by 0 bases and J by 4 bases, with 9 bases left in between. CDR1 is SNHLY and CDR2 is FYNNEI in the germline V gene. The length of the CDR3 is 14 residues. Using reference TRBV2 and TRBJ1-1 for the parts outside the CDR3, the full variable domain is EPEVTQTPSHQVTQMGQEVILRCVPISNHLYFYWYRQILGQKVEFLVSFYNNEISEKSEIFDDQFSVERPDGSNFTLKIRSTKLEDSAMYFCASSEAWVGTEAFFGQGTRLTVV.

The CDR3 region has the DNA TGTGCCAGCAGTATAGCGGGGGTAGGAGATACGCAGTATTTT. Translation: CASSIAGVGDTQYF. The chain combines TRBV27 with TRBJ2-3; 9 nucleotides agree with TRBD2. The CDR3 consists of 14 residues. Germline CDR1 and CDR2: MNHEY and SMNVEV (reference sequence). Trimming took 5 bases from V and 5 from J; bases not matched to a gene: 5.

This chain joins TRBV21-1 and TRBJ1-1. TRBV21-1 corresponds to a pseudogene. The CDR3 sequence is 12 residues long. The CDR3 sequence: CASSRQDVEAFF. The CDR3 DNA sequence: TGTGCCAGCAGCAGGCAGGACGTTGAAGCTTTCTTT.

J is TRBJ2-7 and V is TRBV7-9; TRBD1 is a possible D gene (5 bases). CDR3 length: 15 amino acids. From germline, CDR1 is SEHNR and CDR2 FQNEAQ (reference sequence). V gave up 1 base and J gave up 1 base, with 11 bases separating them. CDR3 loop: CASSLGRGPSYEQYF. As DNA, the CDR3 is TGTGCCAGCAGCTTAGGTAGGGGTCCGTCCTACGAGCAGTACTTC.

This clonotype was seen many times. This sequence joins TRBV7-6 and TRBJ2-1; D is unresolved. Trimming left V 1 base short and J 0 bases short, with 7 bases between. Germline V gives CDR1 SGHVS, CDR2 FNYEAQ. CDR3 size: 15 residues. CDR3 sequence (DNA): TGTGCCAGCAGCTTAGTTGGCGGCTCCTACAATGAGCAGTTCTTC. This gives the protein CASSLVGGSYNEQFF.

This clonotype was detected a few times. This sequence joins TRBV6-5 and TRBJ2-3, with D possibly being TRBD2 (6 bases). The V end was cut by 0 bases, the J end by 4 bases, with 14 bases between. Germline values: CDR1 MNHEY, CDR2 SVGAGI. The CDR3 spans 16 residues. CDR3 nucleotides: TGTGCCAGCAGTTACTCGTCGGGGGAAGGGGCAGATACGCAGTATTTT. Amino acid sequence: CASSYSSGEGADTQYF.

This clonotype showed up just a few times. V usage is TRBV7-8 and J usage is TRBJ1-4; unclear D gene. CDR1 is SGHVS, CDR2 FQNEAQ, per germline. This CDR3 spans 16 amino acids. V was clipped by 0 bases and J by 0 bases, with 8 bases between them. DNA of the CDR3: TGTGCCAGCAGCTTAGCCGGAATTGCAACTAATGAAAAACTGTTTTTT. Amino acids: CASSLAGIATNEKLFF.

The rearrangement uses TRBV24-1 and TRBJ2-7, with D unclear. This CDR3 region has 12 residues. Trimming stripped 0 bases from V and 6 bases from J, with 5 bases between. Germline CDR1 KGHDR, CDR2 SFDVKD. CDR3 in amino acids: CATSDLGSEQYF. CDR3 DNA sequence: TGTGCCACCAGTGATTTGGGATCCGAGCAGTACTTC.

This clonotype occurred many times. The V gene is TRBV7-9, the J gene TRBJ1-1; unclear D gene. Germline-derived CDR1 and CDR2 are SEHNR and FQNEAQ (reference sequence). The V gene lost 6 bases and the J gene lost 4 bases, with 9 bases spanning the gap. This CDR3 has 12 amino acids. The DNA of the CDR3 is TGTGCCAGCAGTCCAAGGACCACTGAAGCTTTCTTT. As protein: CASSPRTTEAFF.

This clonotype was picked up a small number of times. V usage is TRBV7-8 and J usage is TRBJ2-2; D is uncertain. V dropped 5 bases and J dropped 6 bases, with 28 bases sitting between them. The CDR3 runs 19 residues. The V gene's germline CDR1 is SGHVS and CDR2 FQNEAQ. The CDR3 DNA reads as TGTGCCAGCAGCCCCGGTCCGGACGAGCCCACCCTTAACCCCGGGGAGCTGTTTTTT. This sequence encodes CASSPGPDEPTLNPGELFF.

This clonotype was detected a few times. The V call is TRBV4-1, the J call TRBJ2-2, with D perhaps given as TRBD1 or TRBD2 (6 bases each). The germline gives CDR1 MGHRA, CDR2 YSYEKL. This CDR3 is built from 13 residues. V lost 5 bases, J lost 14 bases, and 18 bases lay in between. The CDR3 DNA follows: TGCGCCAGCAGCGAAGTCGGGGGCGCCCCACTGTTTTTT. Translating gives CASSEVGGAPLFF.

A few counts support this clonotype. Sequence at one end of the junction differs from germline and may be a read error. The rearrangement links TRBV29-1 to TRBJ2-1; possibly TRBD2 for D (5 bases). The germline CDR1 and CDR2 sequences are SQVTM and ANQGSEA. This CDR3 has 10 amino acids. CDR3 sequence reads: CSVAEEEHNF. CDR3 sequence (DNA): TGCAGCGTTGCAGAGGAGGAGCACAATTTC.

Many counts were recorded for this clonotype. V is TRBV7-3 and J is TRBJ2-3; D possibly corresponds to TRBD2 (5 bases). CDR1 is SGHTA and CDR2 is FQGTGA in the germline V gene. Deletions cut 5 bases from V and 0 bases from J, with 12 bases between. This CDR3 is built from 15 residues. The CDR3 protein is CASSLSGISTDTQYF. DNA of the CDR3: TGTGCCAGCAGCCTGAGCGGAATTAGCACAGATACGCAGTATTTT.

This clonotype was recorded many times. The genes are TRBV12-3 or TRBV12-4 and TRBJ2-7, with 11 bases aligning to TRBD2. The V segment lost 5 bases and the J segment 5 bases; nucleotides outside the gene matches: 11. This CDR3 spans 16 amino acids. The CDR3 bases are TGTGCCAGCAGTACTACCCGACTAGCGGGAACTGACGAGCAGTACTTC. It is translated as CASSTTRLAGTDEQYF.

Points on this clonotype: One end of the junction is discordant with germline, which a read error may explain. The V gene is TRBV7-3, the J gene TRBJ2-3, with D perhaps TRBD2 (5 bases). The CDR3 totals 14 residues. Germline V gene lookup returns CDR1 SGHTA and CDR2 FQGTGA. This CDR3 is CASSLSPSTDTRYF. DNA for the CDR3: TGTGCCAGCAGCTTATCCCCTAGCACAGATACGCGGTATTTT.

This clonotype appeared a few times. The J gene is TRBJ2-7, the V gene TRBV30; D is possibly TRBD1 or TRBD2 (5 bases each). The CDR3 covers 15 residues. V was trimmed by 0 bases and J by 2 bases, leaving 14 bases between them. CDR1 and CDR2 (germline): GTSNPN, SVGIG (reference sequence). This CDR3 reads CAWSVRIRGPYEQYF. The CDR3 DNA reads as TGTGCCTGGAGTGTAAGAATAAGGGGACCCTACGAGCAGTACTTC.

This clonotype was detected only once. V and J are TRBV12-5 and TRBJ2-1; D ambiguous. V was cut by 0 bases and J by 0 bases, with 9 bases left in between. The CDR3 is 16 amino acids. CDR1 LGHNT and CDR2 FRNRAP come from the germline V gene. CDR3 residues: CASGLVGPSSYNEQFF. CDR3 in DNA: TGTGCTAGTGGTTTGGTAGGACCGTCCTCCTACAATGAGCAGTTCTTC.

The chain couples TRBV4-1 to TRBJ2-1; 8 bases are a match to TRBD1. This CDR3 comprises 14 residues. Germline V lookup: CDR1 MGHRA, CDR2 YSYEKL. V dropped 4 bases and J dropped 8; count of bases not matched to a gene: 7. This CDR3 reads CASSPGQGWDEQFF. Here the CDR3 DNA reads TGCGCCAGCAGCCCCGGACAGGGTTGGGATGAGCAGTTCTTC.

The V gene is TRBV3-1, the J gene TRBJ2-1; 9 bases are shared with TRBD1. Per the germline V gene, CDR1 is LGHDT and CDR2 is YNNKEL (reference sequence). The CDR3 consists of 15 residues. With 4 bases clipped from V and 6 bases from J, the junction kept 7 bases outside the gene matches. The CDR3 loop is CASSLDRGPGNEQFF. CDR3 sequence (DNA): TGTGCCAGCAGCCTGGACAGGGGCCCTGGCAATGAGCAGTTCTTC.

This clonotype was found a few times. CDR3 loop: CASSPDKNYGYTF. The CDR3, as DNA: TGTGCCAGCTCACCAGACAAGAACTATGGCTACACCTTC. The chain joins TRBV18 to TRBJ1-2; D is uncertain. CDR3 size: 13 residues. Between the trimmed V and J ends, which lost 2 bases and 2 bases, there was a span of 6 bases. Germline V gene data show CDR1 as KGHSH and CDR2 as LQKENI. Variable domain in full (rest from reference TRBV18 and TRBJ1-2): NAGVMQNPRHLVRRRGQEARLRCSPMKGHSHVYWYRQLPEEGLKFMVYLQKENIIDESGMPKERFSAEFPKEGPSILRIQQVVRGDSAAYFCASSPDKNYGYTFGSGTRLTVV.

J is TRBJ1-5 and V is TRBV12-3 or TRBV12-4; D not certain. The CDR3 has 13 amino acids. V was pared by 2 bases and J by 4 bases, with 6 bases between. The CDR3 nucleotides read TGTGCCAGCAGTTTACAGACAAATCAGCCCCAGCATTTT. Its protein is CASSLQTNQPQHF.

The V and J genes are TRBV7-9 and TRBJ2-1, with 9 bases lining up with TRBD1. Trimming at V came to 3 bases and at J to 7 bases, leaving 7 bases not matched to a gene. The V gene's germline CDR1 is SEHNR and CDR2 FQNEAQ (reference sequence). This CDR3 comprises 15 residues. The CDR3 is CASSFYRDRENEQFF. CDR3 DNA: TGTGCCAGCAGCTTCTACCGGGACAGGGAAAATGAGCAGTTCTTC. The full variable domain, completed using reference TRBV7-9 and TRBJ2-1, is DTGVSQNPRHKITKRGQNVTFRCDPISEHNRLYWYRQTLGQGPEFLTYFQNEAQLEKSRLLSDRFSAERPKGSFSTLEIQRTEQGDSAMYLCASSFYRDRENEQFFGPGTRLTVL.